The entry below gives a single TCR beta chain sequence along with its context. The data belong to a study of blood T cells in healthy people across ages. Germline assignment: CDR1 MNHEY and CDR2 SVGEGT. The CDR3 totals 14 residues. V trimming: 6 bases; J trimming: 3 bases; junction bases outside the gene matches: 7. Using a J-beta primer mix together with a sample-barcoded 5' primer, a second PCR was run for about 6 to 11 cycles. From the 5' RACE reads, TCRdb called clonotypes with MiXCR, one entry per CDR3 protein. The data hold about 700,000 distinct CDR3 sequences, with roughly 32% observed a single time.

The receptor comes from a woman aged 80 or over in good health. Sequenced sample: blood. The rearrangement uses TRBV6-2 or TRBV6-3 and TRBJ1-2; the match to TRBD1 covers 7 bases. The CDR3 reads CASRCKGTDYGYTF. The CDR3 DNA follows: TGTGCCAGCAGGTGCAAGGGGACAGACTATGGCTACACCTTC.